This T cell receptor beta chain was captured by sequencing in a study of blood T cell repertoires in COVID-19. Background on the study: PBMCs, B-cell-depleted T cells, or T cells provided the cDNA or gDNA that made up the material.

TCRdb keeps only in-frame clones here, not all; method: immunoSEQ multiplex PCR. This sample carries around 150,000 clones, around 89% of them seen once, and the ten largest clones take 5% to 8.5%. Trimming cost V 1 base and J 5 bases, with 10 bases left between them. The germline CDR1 and CDR2 sequences are SGHNT and YYREEE (reference sequence). CDR3 length equals 14 residues. V and J are TRBV5-4 and TRBJ2-1, with D perhaps TRBD1 (5 bases). The origin of this receptor is a woman in her forties or fifties who had recovered from COVID-19. Material: PBMCs or T cells enriched from blood (not recorded which). The chain's CDR3 is CASSLRQGNNEQFF. CDR3 sequence (DNA): TGTGCCAGCAGCTTGAGGCAGGGCAACAATGAGCAGTTCTTC.